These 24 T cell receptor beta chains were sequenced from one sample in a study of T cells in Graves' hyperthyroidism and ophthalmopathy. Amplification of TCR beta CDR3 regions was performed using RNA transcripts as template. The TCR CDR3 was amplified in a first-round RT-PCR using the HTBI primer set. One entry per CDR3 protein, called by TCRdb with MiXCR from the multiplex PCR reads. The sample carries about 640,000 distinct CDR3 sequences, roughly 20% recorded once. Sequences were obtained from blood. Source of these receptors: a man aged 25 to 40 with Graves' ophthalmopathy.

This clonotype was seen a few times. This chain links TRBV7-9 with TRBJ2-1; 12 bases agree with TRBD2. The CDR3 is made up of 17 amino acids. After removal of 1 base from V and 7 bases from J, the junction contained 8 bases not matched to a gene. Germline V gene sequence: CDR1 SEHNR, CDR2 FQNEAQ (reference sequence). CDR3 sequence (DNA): TGTGCCAGCAGCTTAGTATCGGCTAGCGGGAGGGGAAATGAGCAGTTCTTC. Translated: CASSLVSASGRGNEQFF.

The CDR3, as DNA: TGTGCCAGCAGTTACTCGACGGCGGGAGTTGTAGGGGAGCTGTTTTTT. Residues: CASSYSTAGVVGELFF. The chain carries TRBV6-5 and TRBJ2-2; 7 nucleotides match TRBD2. V lost 0 bases to trimming and J lost 8 bases; unmatched junction nucleotides: 9. The CDR3 has 16 amino acids. Germline CDR1 and CDR2: MNHEY and SVGAGI.

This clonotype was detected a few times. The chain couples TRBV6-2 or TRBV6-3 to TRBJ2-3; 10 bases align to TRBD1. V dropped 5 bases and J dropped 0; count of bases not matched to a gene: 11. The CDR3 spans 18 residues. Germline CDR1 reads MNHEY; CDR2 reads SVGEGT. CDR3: CASSLRGDRGPSTDTQYF. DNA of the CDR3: TGTGCCAGCAGTCTCCGCGGGGACAGGGGCCCGAGCACAGATACGCAGTATTTT.

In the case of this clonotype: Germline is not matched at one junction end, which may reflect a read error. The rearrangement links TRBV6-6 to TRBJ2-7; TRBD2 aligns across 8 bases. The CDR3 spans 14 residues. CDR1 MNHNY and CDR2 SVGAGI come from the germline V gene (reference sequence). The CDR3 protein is CASGYGGGSYEQYF. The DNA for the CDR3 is TGTGCCAGCGGTTACGGGGGGGGCTCCTACGAGCAGTACTTC.

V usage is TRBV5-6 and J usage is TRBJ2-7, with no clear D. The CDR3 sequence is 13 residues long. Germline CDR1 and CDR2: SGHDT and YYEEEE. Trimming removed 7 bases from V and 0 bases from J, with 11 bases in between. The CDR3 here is CASQTVSSYEQYF. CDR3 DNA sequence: TGTGCCAGCCAGACGGTGAGCTCCTACGAGCAGTACTTC.

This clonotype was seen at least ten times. This chain's CDR3 is CASSSIGGVGGTQYF. CDR3 DNA: TGTGCCAGCAGTTCGATTGGCGGGGTGGGGGGCACGCAGTATTTT. The J gene is TRBJ2-3, the V gene TRBV7-2; D may match TRBD1 or TRBD2 (6 bases each). Trimming stripped 6 bases from V and 9 bases from J, with 22 bases between. Germline values: CDR1 SGHTA, CDR2 FQGNSA. The CDR3 loop spans 15 amino acids.

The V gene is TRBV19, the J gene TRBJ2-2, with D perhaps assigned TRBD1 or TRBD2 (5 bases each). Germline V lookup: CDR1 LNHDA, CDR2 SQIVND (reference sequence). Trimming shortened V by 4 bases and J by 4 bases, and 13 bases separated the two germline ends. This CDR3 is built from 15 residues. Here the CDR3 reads CASSTRDGLTGELFF. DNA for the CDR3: TGTGCCAGTAGTACCCGGGACGGACTCACCGGGGAGCTGTTTTTT.

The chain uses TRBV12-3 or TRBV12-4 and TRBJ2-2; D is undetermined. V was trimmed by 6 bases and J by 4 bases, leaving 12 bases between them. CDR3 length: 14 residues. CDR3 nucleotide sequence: TGTGCCAGCAGGGTTTTTCTGCCCACCGGGGAGCTGTTTTTT. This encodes CASRVFLPTGELFF.

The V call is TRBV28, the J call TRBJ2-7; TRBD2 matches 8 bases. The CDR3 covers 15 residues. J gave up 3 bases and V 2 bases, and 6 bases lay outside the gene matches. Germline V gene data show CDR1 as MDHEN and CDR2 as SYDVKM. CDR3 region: CASSLSGGRYYEQYF. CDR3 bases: TGTGCCAGCAGTTTAAGCGGGGGTCGATACTACGAGCAGTACTTC. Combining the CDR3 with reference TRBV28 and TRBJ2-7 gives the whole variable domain DVKVTQSSRYLVKRTGEKVFLECVQDMDHENMFWYRQDPGLGLRLIYFSYDVKMKEKGDIPEGYSVSREKKERFSLILESASTNQTSMYLCASSLSGGRYYEQYFGPGTRLTVT.

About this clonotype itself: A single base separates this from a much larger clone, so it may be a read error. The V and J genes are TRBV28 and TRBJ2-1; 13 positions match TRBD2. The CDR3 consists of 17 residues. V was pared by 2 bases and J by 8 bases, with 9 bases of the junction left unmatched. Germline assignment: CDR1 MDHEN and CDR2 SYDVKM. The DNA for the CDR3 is TGTGCCAGCAGTTTAGAGGGGACTAGCGGGAATTACGATGAGCAGTTCTTC. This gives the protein CASSLEGTSGNYDEQFF.

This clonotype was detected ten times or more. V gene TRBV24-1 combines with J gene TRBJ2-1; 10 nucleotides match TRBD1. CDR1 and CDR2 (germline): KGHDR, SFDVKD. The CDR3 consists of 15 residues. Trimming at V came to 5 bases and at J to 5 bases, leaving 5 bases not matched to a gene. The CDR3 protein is CATSVGTGADNEQFF. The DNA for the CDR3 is TGTGCCACCAGTGTCGGGACAGGGGCTGACAATGAGCAGTTCTTC.

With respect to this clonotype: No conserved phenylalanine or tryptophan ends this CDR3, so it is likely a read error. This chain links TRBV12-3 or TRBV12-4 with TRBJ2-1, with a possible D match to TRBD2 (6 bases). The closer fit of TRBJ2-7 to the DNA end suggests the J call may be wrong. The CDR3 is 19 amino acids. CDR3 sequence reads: CASSRDWGGIADSSYEQYC. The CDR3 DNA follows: TGTGCCAGCAGCCGTGACTGGGGCGGGATAGCGGACTCCTCCTACGAGCAGTACTGC.

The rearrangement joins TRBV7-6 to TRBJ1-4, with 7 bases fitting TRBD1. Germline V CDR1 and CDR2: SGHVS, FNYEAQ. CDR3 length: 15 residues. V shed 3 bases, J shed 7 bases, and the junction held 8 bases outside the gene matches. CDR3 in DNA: TGTGCCAGCAGCTTTGGGGACAGCGAAGTTGAAAAACTGTTTTTT. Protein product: CASSFGDSEVEKLFF.

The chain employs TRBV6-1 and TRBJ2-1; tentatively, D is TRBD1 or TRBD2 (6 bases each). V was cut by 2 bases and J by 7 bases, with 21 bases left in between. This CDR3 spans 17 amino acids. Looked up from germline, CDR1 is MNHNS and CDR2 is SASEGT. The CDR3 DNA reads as TGTGCCAGCAGTGAACTCGAATTTGGGGGGCTGGAGAATGAGCAGTTCTTC. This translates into CASSELEFGGLENEQFF.

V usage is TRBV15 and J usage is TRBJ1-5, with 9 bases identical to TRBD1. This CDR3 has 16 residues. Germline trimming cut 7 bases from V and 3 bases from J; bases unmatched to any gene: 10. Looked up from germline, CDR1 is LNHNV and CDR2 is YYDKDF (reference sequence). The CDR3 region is CATTDRRTGVNQPQHF. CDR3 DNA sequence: TGTGCCACCACCGATAGGAGGACAGGGGTCAATCAGCCCCAGCATTTT.

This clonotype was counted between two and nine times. CDR3 in DNA: TGTGCCAGCTCGGAGGCCCAGATCCTCAATGAGCAGTTCTTC. Its protein is CASSEAQILNEQFF. The rearrangement uses TRBV18 and TRBJ2-1; weak D call: TRBD2 (5 bases). The germline gives CDR1 KGHSH, CDR2 LQKENI. The CDR3 sequence is 14 residues long. Trimming shortened V by 6 bases and J by 6 bases, and 15 bases separated the two germline ends.

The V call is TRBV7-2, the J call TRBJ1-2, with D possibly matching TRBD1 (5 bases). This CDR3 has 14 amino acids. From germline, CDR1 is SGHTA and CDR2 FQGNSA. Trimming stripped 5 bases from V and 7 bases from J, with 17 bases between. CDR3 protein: CASSPWGESGGYTF. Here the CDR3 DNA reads TGTGCCAGCAGCCCGTGGGGGGAGTCCGGTGGCTACACCTTC. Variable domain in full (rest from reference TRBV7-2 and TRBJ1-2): GAGVSQSPSNKVTEKGKDVELRCDPISGHTALYWYRQSLGQGLEFLIYFQGNSAPDKSGLPSDRFSAERTGGSVSTLTIQRTQQEDSAVYLCASSPWGESGGYTFGSGTRLTVV.

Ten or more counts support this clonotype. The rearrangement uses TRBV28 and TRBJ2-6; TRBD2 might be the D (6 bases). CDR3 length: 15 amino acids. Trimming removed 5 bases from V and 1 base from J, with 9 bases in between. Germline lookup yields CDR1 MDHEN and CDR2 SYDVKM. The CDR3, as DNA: TGTGCCAGCAGTCGTGGGGGGTCTGGGGCCAACGTCCTGACTTTC. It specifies CASSRGGSGANVLTF.

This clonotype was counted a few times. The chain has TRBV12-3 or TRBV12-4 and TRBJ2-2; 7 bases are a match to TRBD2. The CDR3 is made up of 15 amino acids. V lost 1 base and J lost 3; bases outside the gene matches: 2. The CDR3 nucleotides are TGTGCCAGCAGTTTAGGGGGGGGATACACCGGGGAGCTGTTTTTT. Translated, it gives CASSLGGGYTGELFF.

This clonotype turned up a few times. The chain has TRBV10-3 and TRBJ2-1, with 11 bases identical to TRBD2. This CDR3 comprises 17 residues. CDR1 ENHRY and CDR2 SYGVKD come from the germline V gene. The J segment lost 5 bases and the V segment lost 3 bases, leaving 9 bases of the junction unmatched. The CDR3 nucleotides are TGTGCCATCAGTGACGTCCGTAGCGGGAGGGCACACAATGAGCAGTTCTTC. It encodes CAISDVRSGRAHNEQFF.

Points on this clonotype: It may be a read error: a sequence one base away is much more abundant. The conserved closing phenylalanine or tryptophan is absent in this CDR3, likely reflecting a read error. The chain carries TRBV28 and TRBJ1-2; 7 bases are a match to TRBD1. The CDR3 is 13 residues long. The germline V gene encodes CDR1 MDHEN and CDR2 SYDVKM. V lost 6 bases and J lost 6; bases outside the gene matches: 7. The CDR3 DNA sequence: TGTGCCAGCAGCCCCCGGGACAGCGATGGCTACACCCTC. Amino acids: CASSPRDSDGYTL.

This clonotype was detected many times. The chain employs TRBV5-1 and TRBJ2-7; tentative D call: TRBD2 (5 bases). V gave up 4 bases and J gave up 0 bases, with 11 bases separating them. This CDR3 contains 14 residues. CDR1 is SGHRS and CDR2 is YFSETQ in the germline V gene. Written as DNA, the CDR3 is TGCGCCAGCAGCCAGACTACCGGCTCCTACGAGCAGTACTTC. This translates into CASSQTTGSYEQYF.

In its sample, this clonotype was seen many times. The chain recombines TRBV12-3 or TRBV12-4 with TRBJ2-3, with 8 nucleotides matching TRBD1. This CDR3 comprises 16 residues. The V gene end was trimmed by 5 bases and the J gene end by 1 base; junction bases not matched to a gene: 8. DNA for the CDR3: TGTGCCAGCAGTGCCCAGGACAGGGACGGCACAGATACGCAGTATTTT. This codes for CASSAQDRDGTDTQYF.

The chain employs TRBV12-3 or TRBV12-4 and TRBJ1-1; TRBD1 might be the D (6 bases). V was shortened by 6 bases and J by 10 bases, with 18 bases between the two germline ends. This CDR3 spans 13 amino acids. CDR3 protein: CASSSPPSRGAFF. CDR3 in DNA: TGTGCCAGCAGCTCCCCCCCCTCCAGGGGAGCTTTCTTT.